This T cell receptor beta chain is drawn from a study of cytomegalovirus exposure and HLA in healthy donors. The sample holds a few counts of this clone. Amplification used 60 Vbeta primers and 13 Jbeta primers. Measured with immunoSEQ multiplex PCR; TCRdb has only the in-frame clones, and not every one. The table lists 150,000 to 200,000 clones, roughly 9.5% of them singletons. V lost 4 bases, J lost 6 bases, and 7 bases stayed unmatched. The length of the CDR3 is 15 residues. Germline V CDR1 and CDR2: MGHDK, SYGVNS. The chain joins TRBV25-1 to TRBJ2-7, with 12 bases that match TRBD1. The TCR originated in a woman in her thirties in good health and CMV-seropositive. Sequencing input: PBMCs. CDR3 in DNA: TGTGCCAGCAGTGCTCCGGGACAGGGGGCGTCCGAGCAGTACTTC. Translation gives CASSAPGQGASEQYF.